The clone carrying this T cell receptor beta chain came up many times. Germline lookup yields CDR1 DFQATT and CDR2 SNEGSKA (reference sequence). CDR3 size: 15 residues. The ends were cut back, 6 bases at V and 7 bases at J, with 24 bases in the middle. The sample is drawn from a study of T cells after yellow fever vaccination. TCRdb reprocessed the 5' RACE reads via MiXCR and lists one record per CDR3 protein. The repertoire includes approximately 330,000 distinct CDR3 sequences, 4.1% of them detected once, and 20% to 25% sits in the top ten. The chain links TRBV20-1 to TRBJ1-2; D perhaps matches TRBD1 (6 bases). This TCR was sampled from a man between 18 and 29 years old who received the YFV17D yellow fever vaccine. Here the sequenced sample was PBMCs, taken 5 days after the yellow fever booster vaccination. The CDR3 sequence is CSALSKGRGRAGYTF. CDR3 DNA sequence: TGCAGTGCCCTTTCGAAGGGCAGGGGTCGAGCTGGCTACACCTTC.